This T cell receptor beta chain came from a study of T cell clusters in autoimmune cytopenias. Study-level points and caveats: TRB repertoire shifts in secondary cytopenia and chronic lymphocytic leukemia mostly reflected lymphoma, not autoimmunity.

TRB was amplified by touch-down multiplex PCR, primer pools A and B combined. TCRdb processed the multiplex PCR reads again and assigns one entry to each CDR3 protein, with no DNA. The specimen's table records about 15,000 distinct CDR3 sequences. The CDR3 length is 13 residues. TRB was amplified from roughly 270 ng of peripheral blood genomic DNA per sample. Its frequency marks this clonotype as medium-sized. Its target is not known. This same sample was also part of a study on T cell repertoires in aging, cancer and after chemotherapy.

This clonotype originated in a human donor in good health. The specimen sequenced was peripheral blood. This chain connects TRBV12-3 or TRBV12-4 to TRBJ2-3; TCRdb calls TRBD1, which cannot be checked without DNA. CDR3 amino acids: CASSLPLTDTQYF.